The 28 T cell receptor beta chains below come from one sample, sequenced in a study of shared clonotypes between healthy human individuals. Method: immunoSEQ multiplex PCR; TCRdb's copy keeps in-frame clones and lacks some. Among about 2 million clones listed, just under 95% were seen once. CD45RO negativity and positive selection for CCR7 defined naive CD8 cells, a population that excluded terminally differentiated effector memory CD45RA+ cells. Sequencing input: naive CD8+ T cells sorted from blood. The receptors come from a man aged 18 to 30 in good health.

The V call is TRBV6-5, the J call TRBJ1-1, with D possibly matching TRBD1 (5 bases). This CDR3 is built from 15 residues. V dropped 7 bases and J dropped 2 bases, with 17 bases sitting between them. Germline V gene data show CDR1 as MNHEY and CDR2 as SVGAGI. CDR3 nucleotide sequence: TGTGCCAGCAAATATTTCCCGGGGCTAAACACTGAAGCTTTCTTT. It encodes CASKYFPGLNTEAFF.

The chain couples TRBV6-5 to TRBJ2-3; 7 nucleotides align to TRBD2. Per germline, CDR1 MNHEY and CDR2 SVGAGI. The CDR3 has 13 amino acids. Germline trimming cut 2 bases from V and 9 bases from J; bases unmatched to any gene: 5. DNA of the CDR3: TGTGCCAGCAGTTACAGCGGGGCCGGGACGCAGTATTTT. Amino acid sequence: CASSYSGAGTQYF.

The count of this clone is one. This chain links TRBV5-1 with TRBJ2-5; D uncertain. The V gene lost 0 bases and the J gene lost 4 bases, with 13 bases spanning the gap. CDR1 is SGHRS, CDR2 YFSETQ, per germline. This CDR3 region has 15 residues. CDR3 residues: CASSLASEWVETQYF. For the CDR3, the DNA is TGCGCCAGCAGCTTGGCGTCAGAGTGGGTAGAGACCCAGTACTTC.

The V gene is TRBV19, the J gene TRBJ2-4; D not certain. Germline-derived CDR1 and CDR2 are LNHDA and SQIVND (reference sequence). V was shortened by 4 bases and J by 8 bases, with 12 bases between the two germline ends. CDR3 length equals 13 residues. CDR3 amino acids: CASSTRILDIQYF. The CDR3 bases are TGTGCCAGTAGTACCCGGATTTTGGACATTCAGTACTTC.

The genes are TRBV13 and TRBJ2-7, with 7 bases fitting TRBD1. V dropped 5 bases and J dropped 3; count of bases not matched to a gene: 7. Germline CDR1 reads PRHDT; CDR2 reads FYEKMQ (reference sequence). The length of the CDR3 is 14 residues. Written as DNA, the CDR3 is TGTGCCAGCAGCCAGGGGGTAAAAGTCTACGAGCAGTACTTC. Protein: CASSQGVKVYEQYF.

The chain couples TRBV14 to TRBJ1-2, with a possible D match to TRBD1 (5 bases). Deletions cut 1 base from V and 2 bases from J, with 8 bases between. The germline CDR1 and CDR2 sequences are SGHDN and FVKESK. The CDR3 is 14 residues long. This CDR3 reads CASSQVSGNYGYTF. The CDR3 DNA reads TGTGCCAGCAGCCAAGTTTCAGGGAACTATGGCTACACCTTC.

This clone was seen only a few times. Other nucleotide sequences from this sample produce the same CDR3. V gene TRBV13 combines with J gene TRBJ2-2; D is uncertain. The CDR3 loop spans 12 amino acids. The germline V gene has CDR1 PRHDT and CDR2 FYEKMQ (reference sequence). Trimming cost V 5 bases and J 6 bases, with 7 bases left between them. The CDR3 coding sequence is TGTGCCAGCAGCCTTGGGTCCGGGGAGCTGTTTTTT. It codes for CASSLGSGELFF.

This clone was seen only once. The chain couples TRBV7-3 to TRBJ1-1, with D possibly being TRBD1 (6 bases). The CDR3 extends over 13 amino acids. The V end lost 6 bases, the J end lost 2 bases, and 10 bases lay between the germline ends. Germline loops: CDR1 SGHTA, CDR2 FQGTGA. The CDR3 DNA sequence: TGTGCCAGCAGTCCGGACAGCAACACTGAAGCTTTCTTT. It encodes CASSPDSNTEAFF.

This rearrangement joins TRBV5-6 to TRBJ2-3; D call uncertain. CDR1 is SGHDT and CDR2 is YYEEEE in the germline V gene. The V end was cut by 2 bases, the J end by 2 bases, with 15 bases between. CDR3 size: 16 residues. This CDR3 is CASSFSQSPSTDTQYF. The CDR3 DNA reads as TGTGCCAGCAGCTTTTCGCAGTCCCCTTCCACAGATACGCAGTATTTT. Together with reference TRBV5-6 and TRBJ2-3, the CDR3 gives the full variable domain: DAGVTQSPTHLIKTRGQQVTLRCSPKSGHDTVSWYQQALGQGPQFIFQYYEEEERQRGNFPDRFSGHQFPNYSSELNVNALLLGDSALYLCASSFSQSPSTDTQYFGPGTRLTVL.

This sequence joins TRBV20-1 and TRBJ2-5, with D perhaps matching TRBD1 (5 bases). Germline lookup yields CDR1 DFQATT and CDR2 SNEGSKA (reference sequence). The CDR3 runs to 11 residues. Trimming cost V 5 bases and J 4 bases, with 8 bases left between them. In DNA, the CDR3 is TGCAGTGCTTCAGGGATAGAGACCCAGTACTTC. It is translated as CSASGIETQYF.

The chain recombines TRBV4-2 with TRBJ1-1, with 8 bases identical to TRBD1. Germline CDR1 and CDR2: LGHNA and YNFKEQ. V lost 3 bases and J lost 3; bases outside the gene matches: 3. CDR3 length: 14 residues. CDR3 amino acids: CASSHTGGYTEAFF. The DNA of the CDR3 is TGTGCCAGCAGCCACACAGGGGGATACACTGAAGCTTTCTTT.

This chain joins TRBV28 and TRBJ2-7, with D hard to call. The CDR3 has 13 residues. Deletions cut 3 bases from V and 4 bases from J, with 10 bases between. CDR1 MDHEN and CDR2 SYDVKM come from the germline V gene. In nucleotides, the CDR3 is TGTGCCAGCAGTTTTGGCCTGGGGTACGAGCAGTACTTC. Its translation is CASSFGLGYEQYF.

A word on this clone: Additional DNA sequences in this sample encode the identical CDR3. CDR3 coding DNA: TGTGCCAGCAGCGTAGGTGGACAGGGGGCGTACGAGCAGTACTTC. The encoded protein is CASSVGGQGAYEQYF. This chain joins TRBV9 and TRBJ2-7, with 11 nucleotides matching TRBD1. Germline CDR1 reads SGDLS; CDR2 reads YYNGEE. Trimming cost V 0 bases and J 4 bases; bases outside gene matches: 3. The CDR3 totals 15 residues. Using reference TRBV9 and TRBJ2-7 for the parts outside the CDR3, the full variable domain is DSGVTQTPKHLITATGQRVTLRCSPRSGDLSVYWYQQSLDQGLQFLIQYYNGEERAKGNILERFSAQQFPDLHSELNLSSLELGDSALYFCASSVGGQGAYEQYFGPGTRLTVT.

The J gene is TRBJ2-3, the V gene TRBV9; D gene unclear. The CDR3 extends over 16 amino acids. Trimming took off 0 bases at V and 4 bases at J, with 15 bases between the two ends. Germline V gene lookup returns CDR1 SGDLS and CDR2 YYNGEE. This chain's CDR3 is CASSVEGNPGADTQYF. DNA for the CDR3: TGTGCCAGCAGCGTAGAGGGCAATCCGGGCGCAGATACGCAGTATTTT.

J is TRBJ2-7 and V is TRBV10-1; D remains ambiguous. Germline CDR1 WNHNN, CDR2 SYGVQD (reference sequence). The CDR3 has 10 amino acids. V lost 8 bases and J 1 base, leaving 3 bases between the germline ends. CDR3: CASESYEQYF. In DNA form, the CDR3 reads TGCGCCAGCGAGTCCTACGAGCAGTACTTC.

V is TRBV6-1 and J is TRBJ2-3, with a weak D call TRBD2 (5 bases). Germline CDR1 MNHNS, CDR2 SASEGT. The CDR3 loop spans 17 amino acids. Trimming removed 0 bases at V and 4 bases at J, with 17 bases between. CDR3 amino acids: CASSEATGYSYSDTQYF. The CDR3 DNA is TGTGCCAGCAGTGAAGCGACGGGGTACAGCTACTCAGATACGCAGTATTTT.

The chain combines TRBV4-1 with TRBJ2-7; D might be TRBD2 (7 bases). From germline, CDR1 is MGHRA and CDR2 YSYEKL. The CDR3 runs to 17 residues. V was shortened by 1 base and J by 1 base, with 17 bases between the two germline ends. CDR3 sequence: CASSQGVGGGVSYEQYF. The CDR3 DNA sequence: TGCGCCAGCAGCCAAGGGGTTGGGGGGGGCGTATCCTACGAGCAGTACTTC.

This chain links TRBV7-9 with TRBJ2-2; D could derive from TRBD1 or TRBD2 (5 bases each). Germline V gives CDR1 SEHNR, CDR2 FQNEAQ (reference sequence). The V end lost 1 base, the J end lost 0 bases, and 12 bases lay between the germline ends. CDR3 size: 17 residues. The DNA for the CDR3 is TGTGCCAGCAGCTTAGGGTGGGGCGGGCCGAACACCGGGGAGCTGTTTTTT. Protein product: CASSLGWGGPNTGELFF. Based on the CDR3 plus reference TRBV7-9 and TRBJ2-2, the full variable domain is DTGVSQNPRHKITKRGQNVTFRCDPISEHNRLYWYRQTLGQGPEFLTYFQNEAQLEKSRLLSDRFSAERPKGSFSTLEIQRTEQGDSAMYLCASSLGWGGPNTGELFFGEGSRLTVL.

This rearrangement joins TRBV5-6 to TRBJ1-2; 10 bases are shared with TRBD1. The V and J ends lost 3 bases and 8 bases, in that order; junction bases with no gene match: 10. The length of the CDR3 is 15 residues. Germline V lookup: CDR1 SGHDT, CDR2 YYEEEE. As DNA, the CDR3 is TGTGCCAGCAGCTACGGGACAGGGGATCTGGGCGGCTACACCTTC. Its protein product is CASSYGTGDLGGYTF.

The rearrangement links TRBV19 to TRBJ2-7, with 7 bases matching TRBD2. CDR3 size: 14 residues. V trimming: 5 bases; J trimming: 6 bases; junction bases outside the gene matches: 10. The germline gives CDR1 LNHDA, CDR2 SQIVND (reference sequence). In DNA form, the CDR3 reads TGTGCCAGTAGTCTCATGGGGGGGGAGTCCGAGCAGTACTTC. Translating gives CASSLMGGESEQYF.

This clone was observed a single time. V is TRBV9 and J is TRBJ2-3, with 12 bases lining up with TRBD2. The trim removed 4 bases at V and 4 bases at J, leaving 4 bases unmatched. The CDR3 length is 15 residues. Per the germline V gene, CDR1 is SGDLS and CDR2 is YYNGEE. As DNA, the CDR3 is TGTGCCAGCAGCTTTCTAGCGGGAGGGGCAGATACGCAGTATTTT. Its protein product is CASSFLAGGADTQYF.

This clone came up once. The gene calls are TRBV9 and TRBJ1-1; the D gene is possibly TRBD1 (5 bases). Germline V gene lookup returns CDR1 SGDLS and CDR2 YYNGEE. V was shortened by 4 bases and J by 10 bases, with 20 bases between the two germline ends. This CDR3 comprises 14 residues. The CDR3 protein is CASSPGGSPHGAFF. The DNA of the CDR3 is TGTGCCAGCAGCCCGGGGGGGTCTCCCCATGGAGCTTTCTTT.

The V gene is TRBV9, the J gene TRBJ2-3; 14 positions agree with TRBD2. The J segment lost 5 bases and the V segment lost 5 bases, leaving 4 bases of the junction unmatched. The CDR3 spans 15 residues. Per germline, CDR1 SGDLS and CDR2 YYNGEE. CDR3 sequence reads: CASRPGLAGVDTQYF. The CDR3, as DNA: TGTGCCAGCAGGCCGGGACTAGCGGGGGTAGATACGCAGTATTTT.

This clone was seen only once. This CDR3 reads CASSPGDEEETQYF. As DNA, the CDR3 is TGTGCCAGCTCCCCGGGGGACGAGGAAGAGACCCAGTACTTC. The chain couples TRBV6-5 to TRBJ2-5; D is possibly TRBD2 (6 bases). V was cut by 8 bases and J by 3 bases, with 16 bases left in between. Germline CDR1 is MNHEY and CDR2 is SVGAGI. This CDR3 has 14 residues.

CDR3 sequence: CASSQEPGILQGAFF. Written as DNA, the CDR3 is TGCGCCAGCAGCCAAGAACCCGGGATCCTTCAAGGAGCTTTCTTT. The chain links TRBV4-1 to TRBJ1-1; D is unresolved. The V and J ends lost 0 bases and 10 bases respectively, with 18 bases between them. CDR3 length: 15 residues. Germline lookup yields CDR1 MGHRA and CDR2 YSYEKL.

The chain couples TRBV11-1 to TRBJ2-7; D is ambiguous. This CDR3 is 14 amino acids long. Germline CDR1 SGHAT, CDR2 FQDESV (reference sequence). Trimming took off 0 bases at V and 0 bases at J, with 6 bases between the two ends. CDR3 coding DNA: TGTGCCAGCAGCTTAGCGGAAACCTCCTACGAGCAGTACTTC. Encoded protein: CASSLAETSYEQYF. Using reference TRBV11-1 and TRBJ2-7 for the parts outside the CDR3, the full variable domain is EAEVAQSPRYKITEKSQAVAFWCDPISGHATLYWYRQILGQGPELLVQFQDESVVDDSQLPKDRFSAERLKGVDSTLKIQPAELGDSAMYLCASSLAETSYEQYFGPGTRLTVT.

This chain connects TRBV15 to TRBJ2-7; TRBD1 might be the D (6 bases). CDR1 is LNHNV, CDR2 YYDKDF, per germline (reference sequence). This CDR3 region has 12 residues. Between the trimmed V and J ends, which lost 3 bases and 6 bases, there was a span of 9 bases. CDR3: CATSSTGTEQYF. Written as DNA, the CDR3 is TGTGCCACCAGCAGCACAGGGACCGAGCAGTACTTC.

Regarding this clone: The sample has other DNA sequences that encode this CDR3 too. The chain is built from TRBV6-6 and TRBJ1-3; possible D gene TRBD1, 5 bases. V gave up 2 bases and J gave up 4 bases, with 9 bases separating them. In germline, CDR1 is MNHNY, CDR2 SVGAGI (reference sequence). CDR3 size: 14 residues. Written as DNA, the CDR3 is TGTGCCAGCAGTTACGGGGGGGAAGGAAACACCATATATTTT. Its protein product is CASSYGGEGNTIYF.